This T cell receptor beta chain comes out of a study of OX40 agonist ivuxolimab in advanced cancers. Whole-study results and caveats: In the 0.1-3.0 mg/kg groups, partial responders showed among the lowest expansion. Researchers report that CD8+ T cells had, on average, more expanded clones than CD4+. Antigen specificity remained undetermined for the expanded peripheral T cells. Doses of 0.1 to 3.0 mg/kg were accompanied by clonal expansion of CD4+ and CD8+ blood T cells by week 6.

Here immunoSEQ multiplex PCR was the method, and the copy in TCRdb shows in-frame clones only, minus some. The table records 65,000 to 90,000 clones, roughly 91% of them present only once. As for this clone: Antigen unknown.

Per the germline V gene, CDR1 is SGHAT and CDR2 is FQNNGV. The V gene end was trimmed by 2 bases and the J gene end by 6 bases; junction bases not matched to a gene: 3. This CDR3 contains 15 residues. The sequenced sample was CD4+ or CD8+ T cells sorted from blood, obtained in a trial of the OX40 agonist ivuxolimab. This receptor was taken from an adult with an advanced solid tumor such as melanoma, head and neck, liver or kidney cancer. The chain has TRBV11-2 and TRBJ2-1, with 11 bases matching TRBD2. The CDR3 coding sequence is TGTGCCAGCAGCTTAACTAGCGGGAGTTTCAATGAGCAGTTCTTC. Translating it yields CASSLTSGSFNEQFF.